A single sample is the source of the 12 T cell receptor beta chains below, sequenced in a study of T-cell memory formation after mild COVID-19 (dated by TCRdb to 2020 to 2022). The library was produced with 5' RACE. TCRdb lists the instrument as Illumina NovaSeq 6000. TCRdb trimmed public reads at Q25 via fastp, called clones via MiXCR and kept in-frame beta chains. Rows with one shared CDR3 protein collapse into an entry with the most common genes and DNA. The sample contains 550,000 to 600,000 distinct CDR3 sequences, 20% to 25% of them found a single time. The ten largest clones take up approximately 8% of the sample. The sequencing input was PBMCs or a T cell subset sorted from them (not recorded which). Receptors originate from an adult woman who had mild COVID-19 (a few samples of this study predate the infection). The sample titles of this study are shuffled in the database, so cell type and time point are left out; the donor was told from shared clones.

This clonotype appeared many times. This rearrangement joins TRBV30 to TRBJ1-3; no firm D call. V gave up 2 bases and J gave up 4 bases, with 12 bases separating them. The CDR3 length is 14 residues. In germline, CDR1 is GTSNPN, CDR2 SVGIG (reference sequence). The CDR3 sequence is CAWSSDISGNTIYF. DNA for the CDR3: TGTGCCTGGAGTTCCGACATCTCGGGAAACACCATATATTTT.

The chain joins TRBV29-1 to TRBJ1-5; D remains unclear. The V gene lost 4 bases and the J gene lost 5 bases, with 9 bases spanning the gap. CDR1 is SQVTM and CDR2 is ANQGSEA in the germline V gene. This CDR3 is built from 12 residues. The CDR3 spells CSVVFGDQPQHF. The CDR3 nucleotides are TGCAGCGTTGTCTTCGGAGATCAGCCCCAGCATTTT.

This clonotype was detected a few times. The chain employs TRBV6-5 and TRBJ1-2; D is perhaps TRBD1 (5 bases). V was pared by 0 bases and J by 7 bases, with 12 bases between. Germline V gene data show CDR1 as MNHEY and CDR2 as SVGAGI. The CDR3 runs to 14 residues. The CDR3 bases are TGTGCCAGCAGTTACTCGAGAGACAGAACTGGCTACACCTTC. Translating gives CASSYSRDRTGYTF.

This clonotype was found many times. The gene calls are TRBV7-6 and TRBJ2-7, with D tentatively TRBD2 (6 bases). This CDR3 spans 17 amino acids. V dropped 1 base and J dropped 4 bases, with 20 bases sitting between them. Germline CDR1 SGHVS, CDR2 FNYEAQ. The DNA of the CDR3 is TGTGCCAGCAGCTTAGGTCAGCCCGGGTTCGGAGGGTACGAGCAGTACTTC. Its protein product is CASSLGQPGFGGYEQYF.

There are a few counts of this clonotype. The gene calls are TRBV19 and TRBJ2-2, with 8 positions matching TRBD2. The V gene end was trimmed by 6 bases and the J gene end by 5 bases; junction bases not matched to a gene: 11. Germline values: CDR1 LNHDA, CDR2 SQIVND (reference sequence). CDR3 size: 16 residues. In DNA, the CDR3 is TGTGCCAGTAGACCCAGATCGGGACTAGTGACCGGGGAGCTGTTTTTT. Its protein is CASRPRSGLVTGELFF.

This clonotype was seen many times. This chain links TRBV6-6 with TRBJ2-3; D may be TRBD2 (5 bases). V was cut by 8 bases and J by 1 base, with 22 bases left in between. Germline V lookup: CDR1 MNHNY, CDR2 SVGAGI (reference sequence). CDR3 size: 17 residues. The chain's CDR3 is CASRPGFRGMGTDTQYF. The CDR3 nucleotides are TGTGCCAGCCGCCCGGGGTTCCGAGGTATGGGCACAGATACGCAGTATTTT.

This clonotype was picked up a small number of times. This chain joins TRBV5-4 and TRBJ2-2; D not resolved. Between the trimmed V and J ends, which lost 2 bases and 4 bases, there was a span of 15 bases. The CDR3 is made up of 16 amino acids. Germline loops: CDR1 SGHNT, CDR2 YYREEE (reference sequence). The DNA for the CDR3 is TGTGCCAGCAGCTTAGGACCCCTCGTAAGCACCGGGGAGCTGTTTTTT. Encoded protein: CASSLGPLVSTGELFF. Full variable domain (missing parts from reference TRBV5-4 and TRBJ2-2): ETGVTQSPTHLIKTRGQQVTLRCSSQSGHNTVSWYQQALGQGPQFIFQYYREEENGRGNFPPRFSGLQFPNYSSELNVNALELDDSALYLCASSLGPLVSTGELFFGEGSRLTVL.

This clonotype was seen a handful of times. V and J are TRBV12-3 or TRBV12-4 and TRBJ2-6; D might be TRBD1 or TRBD2, each matching 6 bases. The germline V and J ends were trimmed by 3 bases and 2 bases, with 17 bases remaining between them. This CDR3 region has 18 residues. CDR3 region: CASSFGGGFGPGANVLTF. CDR3 in DNA: TGTGCCAGCAGTTTTGGAGGGGGGTTTGGGCCTGGGGCCAACGTCCTGACTTTC.

The chain's CDR3 is CASSPRPYSSYEQYF. For the CDR3, the DNA is TGTGCCAGCAGTCCTAGGCCATATAGCTCCTACGAGCAGTACTTC. The chain combines TRBV2 with TRBJ2-7; no firm D call. Germline V gene sequence: CDR1 SNHLY, CDR2 FYNNEI. V shed 5 bases and J shed 0 bases, with 14 bases lying between them. This CDR3 has 15 residues.

A few counts support this clonotype. The rearrangement links TRBV7-9 to TRBJ2-7, with a weak D call TRBD1 (6 bases). The germline gives CDR1 SEHNR, CDR2 FQNEAQ (reference sequence). The V end lost 5 bases, the J end lost 1 base, and 12 bases lay between the germline ends. This CDR3 is built from 14 residues. The CDR3 loop is CASSGGQISYEQYF. CDR3 DNA sequence: TGTGCCAGCAGCGGTGGACAGATATCCTACGAGCAGTACTTC.

The chain combines TRBV30 with TRBJ2-3; D perhaps matches TRBD1 (6 bases). The CDR3 consists of 13 residues. Trimming took off 4 bases at V and 4 bases at J, with 12 bases between the two ends. The germline CDR1 and CDR2 sequences are GTSNPN and SVGIG (reference sequence). CDR3 protein: CAWTRGGPDTQYF. The CDR3 bases are TGTGCCTGGACTCGAGGGGGTCCAGATACGCAGTATTTT.

This chain connects TRBV10-3 to TRBJ2-1; D is perhaps TRBD2 (7 bases). Deletions cut 3 bases from V and 5 bases from J, with 17 bases between. The CDR3 spans 16 residues. CDR1 and CDR2 (germline): ENHRY, SYGVKD. The CDR3 nucleotides are TGTGCCATCAGTGAAACAGGGCTAGCGGCAGACAATGAGCAGTTCTTC. This encodes CAISETGLAADNEQFF.